Listed below are T cell receptor beta chains from one sample, sequenced in a study of blood T cell repertoires in COVID-19. The method was immunoSEQ multiplex PCR; TCRdb's version includes in-frame clones alone and lacks a portion of them. The sample lists fewer than 300,000 clones, approximately 90% occurring once. Sequencing was carried out using PBMCs or T cells enriched from blood (not recorded which). The origin of the receptors is a man aged 35 to 55 who had recovered from COVID-19. CDR3s include the opening cysteine and the closing phenylalanine or tryptophan. The D gene is left open where the match is weak. Size tells how often a clone was seen (once, few, many) or the class of an expanded clone, and some rows leave it out.

v_gene,len,d_gene,abundance,j_gene,CDR3nt,CDR3aa
TRBV14,15,TRBD1,.,TRBJ1-2,TGTGCCAGCAGCCCGACAGGGCGAGAATGGTATGGCTACACCTTC,CASSPTGREWYGYTF
TRBV5-1,14,.,.,TRBJ2-5,TGCGCCAGCAGCACCGGGACTGTTCAAGAGACCCAGTACTTC,CASSTGTVQETQYF
TRBV7-9,13,.,.,TRBJ1-3,TGTGCCAGCAGCTTAACCGGGGGGCACACCATATATTTT,CASSLTGGHTIYF
TRBV7-9,14,TRBD1,.,TRBJ1-5,TGTGCCAGCAGCACAGGGACAGGGAATCAGCCCCAGCATTTT,CASSTGTGNQPQHF
TRBV18,15,TRBD1,.,TRBJ1-4,TGTGCCAGCTCACCACAATTTTCGGACAGGGGAAAACTGTTTTTT,CASSPQFSDRGKLFF
TRBV30,15,.,.,TRBJ1-2,TGTGCCTCCTCGGGTCAGACCAGAGCTAACTATGGCTACACCTTC,CASSGQTRANYGYTF
TRBV7-3,16,.,.,TRBJ2-6,TGTGCCAGCAGCCATGGACAGCCCTCTGGGGCCAACGTCCTGACTTTC,CASSHGQPSGANVLTF
TRBV2,16,TRBD2,.,TRBJ2-7,TGTGCCAGCACGGGTCTAGCGGGCAACCCCTACTACGAGCAGTACTTC,CASTGLAGNPYYEQYF
TRBV19,14,.,.,TRBJ1-2,TGTGCCAGTACAAGGACAGAAACTAACTATGGCTACACCTTC,CASTRTETNYGYTF
TRBV2,14,.,.,TRBJ2-2,TGTGCGGGCCAGGGGCCATATAACACCGGGGAGCTGTTTTTT,CAGQGPYNTGELFF
TRBV15,14,.,.,TRBJ2-7,TGTGCCACCAGCAGAGGGGACAAGCCCTACGAGCAGTACTTC,CATSRGDKPYEQYF
TRBV2,14,TRBD1,.,TRBJ1-5,TGTGCCAGCAGGGGACAGTACAGGGGTCAGCCCCAGCATTTT,CASRGQYRGQPQHF
TRBV13,13,.,.,TRBJ1-1,TGTGCCAGCAGCCATGACACGAACACTGAAGCTTTCTTT,CASSHDTNTEAFF
TRBV30,16,TRBD1,.,TRBJ2-7,TGTGCCTGGAGTGTACTTTCAGGGGGCGGCTCCTACGAGCAGTACTTC,CAWSVLSGGGSYEQYF
TRBV28,15,.,.,TRBJ2-5,TGTGCCAGCAGTCAGAGCAGGGGACTATTCGAGACCCAGTACTTC,CASSQSRGLFETQYF
TRBV7-3,18,TRBD1,few,TRBJ1-1,TGTGCCAGCAGCTCCGCGGAGGGGGCTAGAGTACGGGGCACTGAAGCTTTCTTT,CASSSAEGARVRGTEAFF
TRBV7-9,16,.,.,TRBJ2-3,TGTGCCAGCAGCTTGGCGGAGACAGCTAGCACAGATACGCAGTATTTT,CASSLAETASTDTQYF
TRBV7-9,17,TRBD1,.,TRBJ1-3,TGTGCCAGCAGCTTACCACCTGGGACAGGCTCTGGAAACACCATATATTTT,CASSLPPGTGSGNTIYF
TRBV20-1,10,.,.,TRBJ1-2,TGCAGTGCTAGGGAGTGGGGCTACACCTTC,CSAREWGYTF
TRBV4-2,15,TRBD1,few,TRBJ1-1,TGTGCCAGCAGCCAGGTCGACAGGGTAAACACTGAAGCTTTCTTT,CASSQVDRVNTEAFF
TRBV6-5,13,TRBD2,.,TRBJ2-7,TGTGCCAGCGGGGGGGAGGCTACCTACGAGCAGTACTTC,CASGGEATYEQYF
TRBV7-2,14,.,once,TRBJ1-2,TGTGCCAGCAGCTTAGTGCGGGAGGCGTATGGCTACACCTTC,CASSLVREAYGYTF